The clone carrying this T cell receptor (beta chain) was seen more than once but under ten times. The data were taken from a study of blood T cell repertoires in COVID-19. About the research overall: Samples taken during acute and convalescent COVID-19 were collected in the United States, Italy and Spain. Sources were T cells, B-cell-depleted T cells, or PBMCs; the material itself was cDNA or gDNA.

Seattle enrolled patients during active infection and tracked them longitudinally. The repertoire was sequenced with immunoSEQ multiplex PCR; TCRdb's copy has only in-frame clones and lacks some. Among 150,000 to 200,000 clones listed, just under 90% were seen once. Germline CDR1 is SGHNT and CDR2 is YENEEA. The CDR3 extends over 14 amino acids. The V and J ends lost 6 bases and 4 bases respectively, with 15 bases between them. The sample comprised peripheral blood. The V and J genes are TRBV11-3 and TRBJ1-1; possible D gene TRBD1, 5 bases. The receptor was isolated from a woman in her 70s with COVID-19, enrolled during active disease. The CDR3 here is CASRKGLGGTEAFF. The CDR3 DNA follows: TGTGCCAGCAGAAAGGGACTGGGAGGCACTGAAGCTTTCTTT.